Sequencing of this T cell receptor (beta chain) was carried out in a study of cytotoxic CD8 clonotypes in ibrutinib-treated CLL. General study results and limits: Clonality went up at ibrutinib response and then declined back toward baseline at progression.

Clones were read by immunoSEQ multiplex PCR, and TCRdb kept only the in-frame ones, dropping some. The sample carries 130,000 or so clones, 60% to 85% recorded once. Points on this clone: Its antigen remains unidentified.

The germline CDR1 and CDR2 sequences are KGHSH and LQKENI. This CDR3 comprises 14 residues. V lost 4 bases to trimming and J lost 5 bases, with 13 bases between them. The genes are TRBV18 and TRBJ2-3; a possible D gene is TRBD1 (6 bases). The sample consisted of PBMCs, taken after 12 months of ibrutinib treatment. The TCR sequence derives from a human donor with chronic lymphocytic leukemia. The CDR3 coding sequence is TGTGCCAGCTCACTAGCAGGGGTGCAAGATACGCAGTATTTT. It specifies CASSLAGVQDTQYF.